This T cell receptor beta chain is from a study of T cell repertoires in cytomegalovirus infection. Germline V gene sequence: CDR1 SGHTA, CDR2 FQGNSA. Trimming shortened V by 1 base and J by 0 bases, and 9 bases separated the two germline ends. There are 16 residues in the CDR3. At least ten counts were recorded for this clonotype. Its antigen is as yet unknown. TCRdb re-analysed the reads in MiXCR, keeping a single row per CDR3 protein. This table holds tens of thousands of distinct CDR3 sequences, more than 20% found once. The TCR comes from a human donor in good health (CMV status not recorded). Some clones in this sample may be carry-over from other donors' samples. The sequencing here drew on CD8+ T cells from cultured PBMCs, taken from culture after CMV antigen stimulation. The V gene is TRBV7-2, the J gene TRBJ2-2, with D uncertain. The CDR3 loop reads CASSLVGRSNTGELFF. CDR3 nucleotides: TGTGCCAGCAGCTTAGTAGGCAGGTCGAACACCGGGGAGCTGTTTTTT.